This paragraph reports one T cell receptor beta chain. The antigen it binds to is not known. There are no base qualities to consult, and no much larger clone falls within one base. These data belong to a study of T cell changes during pregnancy in multiple sclerosis (dated by TCRdb to between 2018 and 2020). Regarding the study in general: Changes in the T cell repertoire over the course of pregnancy were examined in this study in women with multiple sclerosis.

From a lookup of the germline V gene, CDR1 and CDR2 are SQVTM and ANQGSEA. V and J are truncated by 7 bases and 3 bases respectively, leaving an intervening sequence of 8 bases. The CDR3 measures 11 amino acids from cysteine to phenylalanine. Of the read, only the CDR3 DNA is kept; its 33 bases are in frame from base 1. Libraries came from the immunoSEQ multiplex PCR assay. Entries here come from immuneACCESS through TCRdb and include only in-frame sequences with V and J called. Some clones fail to appear in such tables; in the studies checked, an unresolved V gene covers under half of the shortfall, and the cause of the remainder is unknown. The sample has almost 20,000 clones on record, approximately 90% of them singletons. The ten biggest clones cover around 5% of the sample.

Recombination linked TRBV29-1 to TRBJ2-3; possibly the D gene is TRBD2, per 5 matching bases. This clonotype was sampled from a female donor in good health, enrolled as a control in a pregnancy study. Specimen: CD8+ T cells from peripheral blood mononuclear cells, collected in the third trimester of pregnancy. The CDR3 amino acid sequence is: CSARETDTQYF. At the DNA level, the sequence is TGCAGCGCCCGGGAAACAGATACGCAGTATTTT.